A single sample gave rise to the 16 T cell receptor beta chains below, sequenced in a study of cytomegalovirus exposure and HLA in healthy donors. The protocol was immunoSEQ multiplex PCR, while the TCRdb copy is restricted to in-frame clones and leaves out a portion. The sample has some 330,000 clones, around 86% seen once. Material for sequencing was PBMCs. The receptors come from a woman younger than 30 in good health and CMV-seronegative.

This clone has only one observation. The V and J genes are TRBV6-5 and TRBJ2-7; 7 bases line up with TRBD1. CDR1 and CDR2 from the germline V gene are MNHEY and SVGAGI. V was pared by 0 bases and J by 3 bases, with 5 bases of the junction left unmatched. This CDR3 is built from 15 residues. The CDR3 bases are TGTGCCAGCAGTTACTCCACCGACAGGGTCTACGAGCAGTACTTC. Translating gives CASSYSTDRVYEQYF.

This clone appeared a few times. V and J are TRBV6-4 and TRBJ1-2; D uncertain. The CDR3 is 15 residues long. Germline V gives CDR1 MRHNA, CDR2 SNTAGT. V dropped 0 bases and J dropped 4 bases, with 12 bases sitting between them. The CDR3 reads CASSDSDQAGYGYTF. The CDR3 DNA sequence: TGTGCCAGCAGTGACTCAGACCAAGCGGGCTATGGCTACACCTTC.

In this sample, this clone turned up once. This rearrangement joins TRBV7-2 to TRBJ2-7; 15 bases are shared with TRBD2. There are 17 residues in the CDR3. CDR1 is SGHTA, CDR2 FQGNSA, per germline. V dropped 4 bases and J dropped 4; count of bases not matched to a gene: 8. CDR3 loop: CASSSQTGLAGGYEQYF. The CDR3 nucleotides read TGTGCCAGCAGCTCCCAAACGGGACTAGCGGGAGGTTACGAGCAGTACTTC.

CDR3 protein: CASSIVGASGEQYF. CDR3 bases: TGTGCCAGTAGTATAGTGGGAGCTTCGGGCGAGCAGTACTTC. The chain combines TRBV19 with TRBJ2-7; weak D call: TRBD2 (5 bases). From germline, CDR1 is LNHDA and CDR2 SQIVND (reference sequence). The CDR3 length is 14 residues. Trimming removed 1 base from V and 6 bases from J, with 13 bases in between.

The rearrangement joins TRBV19 to TRBJ1-1; no reliable D call. Germline loops: CDR1 LNHDA, CDR2 SQIVND (reference sequence). There are 12 residues in the CDR3. V lost 5 bases and J lost 3, with 7 bases in between. Here the CDR3 DNA reads TGTGCCAGTAGTGGGCGGGACACTGAAGCTTTCTTT. It translates to CASSGRDTEAFF.

The rearrangement uses TRBV4-3 and TRBJ2-7, with TRBD1 as a possible D gene (5 bases). V dropped 1 base and J dropped 4 bases, with 17 bases sitting between them. Looked up from germline, CDR1 is LGHNA and CDR2 is YSLEER. CDR3 length: 16 amino acids. Here the CDR3 DNA reads TGCGCCAGCAGCCAAGTGCCAGGGCTGCGTGAGTACGAGCAGTACTTC. This translates into CASSQVPGLREYEQYF.

CDR3 region: CASSLLLAAYNEQFF. Written as DNA, the CDR3 is TGTGCCAGCAGCTTGTTGCTAGCGGCTTACAATGAGCAGTTCTTC. The chain carries TRBV5-6 and TRBJ2-1; 7 bases fit TRBD2. J gave up 4 bases and V 1 base, and 5 bases lay outside the gene matches. The germline V gene encodes CDR1 SGHDT and CDR2 YYEEEE. This CDR3 has 15 amino acids.

The chain couples TRBV7-9 to TRBJ2-5; D possibly corresponds to TRBD2 (5 bases). Germline-derived CDR1 and CDR2 are SEHNR and FQNEAQ (reference sequence). This CDR3 spans 16 amino acids. The ends were cut back, 5 bases at V and 3 bases at J, with 19 bases in the middle. CDR3 residues: CASSPRILAGKETQYF. Written as DNA, the CDR3 is TGTGCCAGCAGCCCCAGAATCCTAGCCGGCAAAGAGACCCAGTACTTC.

This chain connects TRBV14 to TRBJ2-1, with 9 bases fitting TRBD1. The CDR3 consists of 16 residues. The germline V gene has CDR1 SGHDN and CDR2 FVKESK. Trimming cost V 5 bases and J 3 bases; bases outside gene matches: 8. The CDR3 DNA reads TGTGCCAGCAGCGCTGACTGGACAGGGGTCTACAATGAGCAGTTCTTC. This translates into CASSADWTGVYNEQFF.

CDR3 loop: CSVARRLEYEQYF. CDR3 sequence (DNA): TGCAGCGTCGCAAGGCGGCTCGAATACGAGCAGTACTTC. This chain connects TRBV29-1 to TRBJ2-7; D remains ambiguous. Germline V gene lookup returns CDR1 SQVTM and CDR2 ANQGSEA. Deletions cut 6 bases from V and 4 bases from J, with 16 bases between. The CDR3 covers 13 residues.

The rearrangement uses TRBV19 and TRBJ1-2, with 8 bases that match TRBD1. The CDR3 is 13 residues long. The junction had 4 bases not matched to a gene; V was cut back by 7 bases and J by 3 bases. Germline assignment: CDR1 LNHDA and CDR2 SQIVND (reference sequence). As DNA, the CDR3 is TGTGCCAGTACCCCGACAGGGGACTATGGCTACACCTTC. Its translation: CASTPTGDYGYTF.

This CDR3 is CASSSPTGGNDEQYF. The DNA of the CDR3 is TGTGCCAGCAGTTCCCCGACAGGGGGCAACGACGAGCAGTACTTC. The rearrangement joins TRBV27 to TRBJ2-7; 10 bases are a match to TRBD1. The V segment lost 4 bases and the J segment 5 bases; nucleotides outside the gene matches: 8. The CDR3 has 15 residues. Germline loops: CDR1 MNHEY, CDR2 SMNVEV (reference sequence).

The genes are TRBV27 and TRBJ2-7, with 9 bases matching TRBD2. Germline V lookup: CDR1 MNHEY, CDR2 SMNVEV (reference sequence). After removal of 4 bases from V and 5 bases from J, the junction contained 12 bases not matched to a gene. This CDR3 contains 16 residues. CDR3 in amino acids: CASSSYSPSGRNEQYF. CDR3 bases: TGTGCCAGCAGTTCTTACTCGCCCAGCGGGAGGAACGAGCAGTACTTC.

The chain couples TRBV10-2 to TRBJ2-7, with 10 bases lining up with TRBD2. The CDR3 is 14 residues long. After removal of 6 bases from V and 0 bases from J, the junction contained 2 bases not matched to a gene. Germline-derived CDR1 and CDR2 are WSHSY and SAAADI. CDR3 bases: TGCGCCAGCAGACGGACTAGCGGCTCCTACGAGCAGTACTTC. Protein: CASRRTSGSYEQYF.

CDR3 loop: CASSLAGASGTTYEQYF. The CDR3 DNA follows: TGTGCCAGCAGCTTAGCGGGGGCTAGCGGAACGACCTACGAGCAGTACTTC. The genes are TRBV11-1 and TRBJ2-7, with D perhaps TRBD2 (7 bases). The germline CDR1 and CDR2 sequences are SGHAT and FQDESV (reference sequence). The CDR3 extends over 17 amino acids. Trimming removed 0 bases from V and 2 bases from J, with 17 bases in between. The full variable domain, with the rest looked up from reference TRBV11-1 and TRBJ2-7, is EAEVAQSPRYKITEKSQAVAFWCDPISGHATLYWYRQILGQGPELLVQFQDESVVDDSQLPKDRFSAERLKGVDSTLKIQPAELGDSAMYLCASSLAGASGTTYEQYFGPGTRLTVT.

The chain links TRBV27 to TRBJ2-3; D gene unclear. V lost 6 bases to trimming and J lost 2 bases, with 9 bases between them. Germline values: CDR1 MNHEY, CDR2 SMNVEV (reference sequence). The CDR3 has 13 residues. The CDR3 spells CASSQQYTDTQYF. The CDR3 coding sequence is TGTGCCAGCAGCCAACAATACACAGATACGCAGTATTTT.